Detailed here is one T cell receptor (beta chain). Antigen: not known. Trimming removed 0 bases from V and 4 bases from J, with 7 bases in between. CDR3 length equals 13 residues. Germline V gene lookup returns CDR1 SGHRS and CDR2 YFSETQ. The entry originates in a study of cytomegalovirus exposure and HLA in healthy donors. Study-wide points: Accounts indicate the classifier identified cytomegalovirus status with strong specificity and sensitivity. There were some public TCRs occurring in many donors, but most TCR sequences were rare.

The PCR used 60 Vbeta and 13 Jbeta primers. In the authors' methods: In a later analysis, roughly 86 million unique TCR beta chains included roughly 11 million shared by two or more donors. Profiled with immunoSEQ multiplex PCR; TCRdb holds only in-frame clones, not every one. V, J and clone size reflect that table, while D and trimming were determined from the DNA. Among over 130,000 clones listed, more than 70% were seen once. This chain joins TRBV5-1 and TRBJ2-5; a weak D match, TRBD2 (6 bases). Sequencing was done on a sample of PBMCs. This sequence was found in a man aged 50-60 years in good health and CMV-seronegative. The CDR3 loop reads CASSLGGGETQYF. For the CDR3, the DNA is TGCGCCAGCAGCTTGGGGGGAGGAGAGACCCAGTACTTC.